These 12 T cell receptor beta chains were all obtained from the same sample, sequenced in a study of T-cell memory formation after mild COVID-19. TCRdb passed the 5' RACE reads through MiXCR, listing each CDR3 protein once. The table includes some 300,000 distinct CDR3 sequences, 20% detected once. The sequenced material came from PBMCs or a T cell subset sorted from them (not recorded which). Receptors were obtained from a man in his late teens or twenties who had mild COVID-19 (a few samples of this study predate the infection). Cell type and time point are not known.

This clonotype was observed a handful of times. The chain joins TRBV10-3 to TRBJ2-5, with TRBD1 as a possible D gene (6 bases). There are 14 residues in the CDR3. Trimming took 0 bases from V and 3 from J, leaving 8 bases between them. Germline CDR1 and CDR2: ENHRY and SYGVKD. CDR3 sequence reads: CAISESGTKETQYF. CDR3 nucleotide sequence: TGTGCCATCAGTGAGTCCGGGACAAAAGAGACCCAGTACTTC.

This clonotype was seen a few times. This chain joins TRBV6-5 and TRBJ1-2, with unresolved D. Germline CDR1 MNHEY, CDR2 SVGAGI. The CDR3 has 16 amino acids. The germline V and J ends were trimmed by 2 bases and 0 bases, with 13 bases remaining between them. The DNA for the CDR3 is TGTGCCAGCAGTTACCTCAATCTGAGATCTAACTATGGCTACACCTTC. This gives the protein CASSYLNLRSNYGYTF.

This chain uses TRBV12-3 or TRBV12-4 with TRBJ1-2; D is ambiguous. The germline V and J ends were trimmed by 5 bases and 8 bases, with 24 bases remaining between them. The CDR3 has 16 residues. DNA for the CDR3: TGTGCCAGCAGTCTGGACCCGGTAGGAGTTTTACAAGGCTACACCTTC. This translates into CASSLDPVGVLQGYTF.

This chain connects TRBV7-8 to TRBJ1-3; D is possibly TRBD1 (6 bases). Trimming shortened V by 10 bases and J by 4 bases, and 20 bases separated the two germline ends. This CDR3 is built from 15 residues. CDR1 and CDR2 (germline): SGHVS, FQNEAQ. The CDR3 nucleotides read TGTGCCACTACACGATCGGGGACACCGGGAAACACCATATATTTT. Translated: CATTRSGTPGNTIYF.

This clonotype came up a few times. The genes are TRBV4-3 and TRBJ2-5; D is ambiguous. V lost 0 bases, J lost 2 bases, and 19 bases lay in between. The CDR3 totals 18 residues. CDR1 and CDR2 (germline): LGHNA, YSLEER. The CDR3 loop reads CASSQDPSFLGLQETQYF. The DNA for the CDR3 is TGCGCCAGCAGCCAAGATCCCTCCTTCCTAGGGTTGCAAGAGACCCAGTACTTC.

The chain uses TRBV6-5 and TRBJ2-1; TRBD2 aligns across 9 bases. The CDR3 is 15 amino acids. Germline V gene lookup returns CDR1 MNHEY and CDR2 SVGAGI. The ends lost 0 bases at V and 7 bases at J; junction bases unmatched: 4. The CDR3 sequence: CASSYSASGENEQFF. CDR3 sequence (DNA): TGTGCCAGCAGTTACTCGGCTAGCGGGGAAAATGAGCAGTTCTTC.

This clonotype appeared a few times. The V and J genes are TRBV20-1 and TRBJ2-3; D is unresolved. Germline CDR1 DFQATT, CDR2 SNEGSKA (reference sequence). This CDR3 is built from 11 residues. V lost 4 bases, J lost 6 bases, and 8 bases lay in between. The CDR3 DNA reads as TGCAGTGCTAAGCACTCCGATACGCAGTATTTT. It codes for CSAKHSDTQYF.

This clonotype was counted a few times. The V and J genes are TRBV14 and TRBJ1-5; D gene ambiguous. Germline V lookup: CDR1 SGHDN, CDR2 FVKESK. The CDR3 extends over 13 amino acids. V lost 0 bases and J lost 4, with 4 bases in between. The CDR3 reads CASSQDYNQPQHF. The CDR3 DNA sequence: TGTGCCAGCAGCCAAGATTATAATCAGCCCCAGCATTTT.

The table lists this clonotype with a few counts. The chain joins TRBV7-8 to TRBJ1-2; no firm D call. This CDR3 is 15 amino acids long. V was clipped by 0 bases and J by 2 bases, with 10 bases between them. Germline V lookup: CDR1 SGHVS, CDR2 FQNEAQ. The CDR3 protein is CASSLAITRNYGYTF. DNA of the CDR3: TGTGCCAGCAGCTTAGCGATTACAAGAAACTATGGCTACACCTTC.

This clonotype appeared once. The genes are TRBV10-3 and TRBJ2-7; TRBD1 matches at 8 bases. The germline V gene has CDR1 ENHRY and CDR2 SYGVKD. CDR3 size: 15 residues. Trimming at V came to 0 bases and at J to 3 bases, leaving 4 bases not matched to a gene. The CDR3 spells CAISESRTGHYEQYV. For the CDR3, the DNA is TGTGCCATCAGTGAGTCGAGGACAGGGCACTACGAGCAGTACGTC.

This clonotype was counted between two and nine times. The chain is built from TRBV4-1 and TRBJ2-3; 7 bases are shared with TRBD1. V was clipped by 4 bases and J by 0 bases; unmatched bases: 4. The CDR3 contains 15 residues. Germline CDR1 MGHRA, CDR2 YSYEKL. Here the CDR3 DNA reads TGCGCCAGCAGCCCTGGACAGGCTAGCACAGATACGCAGTATTTT. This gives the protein CASSPGQASTDTQYF.

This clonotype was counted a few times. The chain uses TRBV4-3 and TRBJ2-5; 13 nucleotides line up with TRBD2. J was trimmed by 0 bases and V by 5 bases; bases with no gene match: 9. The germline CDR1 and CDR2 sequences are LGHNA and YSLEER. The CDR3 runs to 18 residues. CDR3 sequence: CASSIRTSGGEYQETQYF. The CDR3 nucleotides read TGCGCCAGCAGCATCCGGACTAGCGGGGGAGAGTACCAAGAGACCCAGTACTTC.